The 6 T cell receptor beta chains presented below share a single source sample, sequenced in a study of cytomegalovirus exposure and HLA in healthy donors. The table came from immunoSEQ multiplex PCR; TCRdb's copy has only in-frame clones and leaves some out. The data contain 250,000 or so clones, about 88% of them singletons. What was sequenced was PBMCs. The receptors stem from a man aged 18 to 30 in good health and CMV-seropositive.

A single count supports this clone. The J gene is TRBJ1-1, the V gene TRBV27; D unclear. This CDR3 has 16 amino acids. The V and J ends lost 0 bases and 1 base respectively, with 12 bases between them. The germline V gene encodes CDR1 MNHEY and CDR2 SMNVEV (reference sequence). CDR3 in amino acids: CASSLSIRQENTEAFF. The CDR3 nucleotides read TGTGCCAGCAGTTTATCGATTCGGCAGGAGAACACTGAAGCTTTCTTT.

This chain uses TRBV5-1 with TRBJ1-1, with D uncertain. The CDR3 loop spans 13 amino acids. From germline, CDR1 is SGHRS and CDR2 YFSETQ. Trimming cost V 2 bases and J 8 bases, with 13 bases left between them. DNA of the CDR3: TGCGCCAGCAGCTTTCTGGGTTCCCCCGAAGCTTTCTTT. It encodes CASSFLGSPEAFF.

The chain has TRBV2 and TRBJ1-5; possible D gene TRBD1, 5 bases. The CDR3 extends over 15 amino acids. Germline CDR1 and CDR2: SNHLY and FYNNEI. Trimming left V 7 bases short and J 4 bases short, with 17 bases between. CDR3 nucleotides: TGTGCCAGCACGGAGAGTCCGGGGACGAATCAGCCCCAGCATTTT. It yields the protein CASTESPGTNQPQHF.

The CDR3 region is CASSKVGEQYF. The CDR3, as DNA: TGTGCCAGCAGCAAAGTGGGCGAGCAGTACTTC. V and J are TRBV21-1 and TRBJ2-7. TRBV21-1 is termed a pseudogene. The CDR3 extends over 11 amino acids.

V gene TRBV7-9 combines with J gene TRBJ1-1, with 9 positions matching TRBD1. The CDR3 spans 12 residues. The germline V gene encodes CDR1 SEHNR and CDR2 FQNEAQ (reference sequence). V lost 3 bases and J lost 9; bases outside the gene matches: 2. This chain's CDR3 is CASSLGQGQAFF. CDR3 nucleotides: TGTGCCAGCAGCTTGGGACAGGGACAAGCTTTCTTT.

J is TRBJ2-7 and V is TRBV6-5; D possibly uses TRBD1 or TRBD2 (5 bases each). The germline V gene has CDR1 MNHEY and CDR2 SVGAGI. This CDR3 has 13 amino acids. Trimming stripped 0 bases from V and 7 bases from J, with 10 bases between. The CDR3 is CASSYSTGREQYF. CDR3 sequence (DNA): TGTGCCAGCAGTTACTCGACGGGGCGGGAGCAGTACTTC.